The T cell receptor beta chain described here comes from a study of blood T cell repertoires in COVID-19. At the level of the study: The samples span acute and convalescent COVID-19 from the United States, Italy and Spain. Sources were T cells, B-cell-depleted T cells, or PBMCs; the material itself was cDNA or gDNA.

In the authors' methods: It was from reference gene primer amplification that nucleated cell counts were estimated. Only in-frame clones appear in the TCRdb table, and some are missing; sequencing was by immunoSEQ multiplex PCR. V and J calls plus clone size are reproduced from that table; the DNA served to infer D and trimming. The table shows roughly 100,000 clones, with more than 80% occurring only once. Germline CDR1 reads SGHTA; CDR2 reads FQGNSA. The V end was cut by 2 bases, the J end by 5 bases, with 12 bases between. The CDR3 is 14 amino acids. The material sequenced was peripheral blood. The chain is built from TRBV7-2 and TRBJ2-5; perhaps TRBD2 as D (5 bases). The origin of this receptor is a human donor in a cohort sampled during active COVID-19. The CDR3 region is CASSLYGRRETQYF. In DNA, the CDR3 is TGTGCCAGCAGCTTATATGGCAGGAGGGAGACCCAGTACTTC.